This entry lists 18 T cell receptor beta chains sequenced from one sample in a study of blood T cell repertoires in COVID-19 (TCRdb year 2020). Library preparation was by the immunoSEQ multiplex PCR assay. This is the immuneACCESS table as TCRdb keeps it, with only in-frame sequences that have V and J called. A part of the clones is gone; compared with another copy, unresolved V genes explain less than half, and the rest is unexplained. The sample contains under 200,000 clones, around four fifths of them found a single time. 6.5% to 9.5% of the sample comes from the top ten. Source material: peripheral blood. The receptors here all came from a woman aged 80 or over with COVID-19, enrolled during active disease.

The chain has TRBV18 and TRBJ2-5; the match to TRBD1 covers 7 bases. Germline V lookup: CDR1 KGHSH, CDR2 LQKENI. CDR3 length: 14 residues. J was trimmed by 4 bases and V by 2 bases; bases with no gene match: 4. The CDR3, as DNA: TGTGCCAGCTCACCAACAGGGGTCTCAGAGACCCAGTACTTC. Its protein product is CASSPTGVSETQYF.

This clone was recorded once. The chain is built from TRBV19 and TRBJ2-1; 8 bases map to TRBD2. V shed 7 bases, J shed 2 bases, and the junction held 4 bases outside the gene matches. This CDR3 comprises 14 residues. Germline V CDR1 and CDR2: LNHDA, SQIVND (reference sequence). The CDR3 loop is CASKAGGTYNEQFF. CDR3 sequence (DNA): TGTGCCAGTAAGGCGGGGGGTACCTACAATGAGCAGTTCTTC.

This rearrangement joins TRBV30 to TRBJ1-2; maybe TRBD1 (5 bases). CDR1 is GTSNPN, CDR2 SVGIG, per germline (reference sequence). Trimming took off 3 bases at V and 1 base at J, with 12 bases between the two ends. The CDR3 consists of 14 residues. CDR3 protein: CAWRPVGGNYGYTF. DNA for the CDR3: TGTGCCTGGAGGCCAGTCGGGGGTAACTATGGCTACACCTTC.

This CDR3 is CASSPIAGGGLEQYF. For the CDR3, the DNA is TGCGCCAGCAGCCCCATAGCGGGGGGCGGCCTCGAGCAGTACTTC. The J gene is TRBJ2-7, the V gene TRBV5-1; TRBD2 matches at 10 bases. This CDR3 has 15 residues. The V gene's germline CDR1 is SGHRS and CDR2 YFSETQ. Unmatched junction bases numbered 10, after V lost 4 bases and J lost 6 bases.

The CDR3 DNA follows: TGTGCCAGCAGGCCCGGCGGGGGACGGCTTCCCGAGCAGTACTTC. It translates to CASRPGGGRLPEQYF. The chain couples TRBV5-4 to TRBJ2-7, with 7 bases identical to TRBD2. The CDR3 has 15 amino acids. Germline values: CDR1 SGHNT, CDR2 YYREEE (reference sequence). J lost 6 bases, V lost 5 bases, and 14 bases had no gene match.

For this clone: Other DNA sequences in this sample translate to the same CDR3. The rearrangement joins TRBV5-1 to TRBJ1-1, with TRBD1 as a possible D gene (6 bases). V lost 0 bases, J lost 0 bases, and 12 bases lay in between. The CDR3 has 16 residues. The V gene's germline CDR1 is SGHRS and CDR2 YFSETQ. CDR3 protein: CASSLGQGNVNTEAFF. The CDR3 bases are TGCGCCAGCAGCTTGGGCCAGGGGAATGTGAACACTGAAGCTTTCTTT.

About this clone: Other DNA sequences in this specimen translate into the identical CDR3. The J gene is TRBJ2-7, the V gene TRBV7-2; no firm D call. Trimming pared 1 base from V and 4 bases from J, leaving 8 bases between. Germline lookup yields CDR1 SGHTA and CDR2 FQGNSA. This CDR3 contains 13 residues. CDR3 sequence (DNA): TGTGCCAGCAGCTTAGTTTCAGGATACGAGCAGTACTTC. It specifies CASSLVSGYEQYF.

This chain links TRBV5-1 with TRBJ2-7; maybe TRBD2 (6 bases). Trimming removed 4 bases at V and 3 bases at J, with 11 bases between. Looked up from germline, CDR1 is SGHRS and CDR2 is YFSETQ. The CDR3 contains 13 residues. CDR3 amino acids: CASSLRLGYEQYF. DNA of the CDR3: TGCGCCAGCAGCCTACGACTAGGCTACGAGCAGTACTTC.

J is TRBJ1-1 and V is TRBV5-1; D call uncertain. Germline V gene lookup returns CDR1 SGHRS and CDR2 YFSETQ. V dropped 2 bases and J dropped 3 bases, with 8 bases sitting between them. CDR3 length: 13 amino acids. This CDR3 is CASSFLRDTEAFF. For the CDR3, the DNA is TGCGCCAGCAGCTTTTTACGGGACACTGAAGCTTTCTTT.

This clone was seen a single time. V is TRBV18 and J is TRBJ1-6; maybe TRBD1 (5 bases). The V end lost 1 base, the J end lost 5 bases, and 6 bases lay between the germline ends. CDR1 is KGHSH and CDR2 is LQKENI in the germline V gene. This CDR3 has 14 residues. The DNA for the CDR3 is TGTGCCAGCTCACCACGGGGGGATAATTCACCCCTCCACTTT. Translated: CASSPRGDNSPLHF.

A word on this clone: This same CDR3 is encoded by further DNA sequences in the sample. The chain carries TRBV5-1 and TRBJ2-5; D might be TRBD2 (5 bases). The CDR3 sequence is 13 residues long. Trimming shortened V by 4 bases and J by 3 bases, and 10 bases separated the two germline ends. Germline CDR1 reads SGHRS; CDR2 reads YFSETQ. The CDR3, as DNA: TGCGCCAGCAGCCCAAGGCGGGAAGAGACCCAGTACTTC. Amino acids: CASSPRREETQYF. The full variable domain, in which reference TRBV5-1 and TRBJ2-5 provide the parts outside the CDR3, is KAGVTQTPRYLIKTRGQQVTLSCSPISGHRSVSWYQQTPGQGLQFLFEYFSETQRNKGNFPGRFSGRQFSNSRSEMNVSTLELGDSALYLCASSPRREETQYFGPGTRLLVL.

In its sample, this clone was seen once. The rearrangement uses TRBV7-9 and TRBJ2-7; D might be TRBD1 (5 bases). The CDR3 is 13 amino acids. Looked up from germline, CDR1 is SEHNR and CDR2 is FQNEAQ (reference sequence). Trimming removed 3 bases from V and 1 base from J, with 7 bases in between. CDR3 loop: CASSLGPSYEQYF. DNA of the CDR3: TGTGCCAGCAGCTTGGGGCCTTCCTACGAGCAGTACTTC.

The V gene is TRBV27, the J gene TRBJ2-2; TRBD2 aligns across 9 bases. This CDR3 has 18 amino acids. Per germline, CDR1 MNHEY and CDR2 SMNVEV (reference sequence). V lost 2 bases to trimming and J lost 0 bases; unmatched junction nucleotides: 7. The CDR3 DNA sequence: TGTGCCAGCAGTTTAAGGGGGCTAGCGGGACCGAACACCGGGGAGCTGTTTTTT. Its protein is CASSLRGLAGPNTGELFF.

The J gene is TRBJ2-1, the V gene TRBV28, with D unclear. Trimming took 5 bases from V and 1 from J, leaving 15 bases between them. The CDR3 loop spans 16 amino acids. Germline CDR1 is MDHEN and CDR2 is SYDVKM. DNA of the CDR3: TGTGCCAGCAGTCCACCTAGGCGGATTTCCTACAATGAGCAGTTCTTC. It encodes CASSPPRRISYNEQFF.

The chain couples TRBV4-1 to TRBJ1-5, with D possibly TRBD1 on 5 matching bases. Between the trimmed V and J ends, which lost 3 bases and 0 bases, there was a span of 18 bases. This CDR3 comprises 18 residues. Germline assignment: CDR1 MGHRA and CDR2 YSYEKL. In nucleotides, the CDR3 is TGCGCCAGCAGCCATCCGGGGGGAAGGGGAAATAGCAATCAGCCCCAGCATTTT. This sequence encodes CASSHPGGRGNSNQPQHF.

The V call is TRBV6-6, the J call TRBJ2-5; TRBD2 might be the D (5 bases). The CDR3 is made up of 13 amino acids. Germline V gives CDR1 MNHNY, CDR2 SVGAGI (reference sequence). V was clipped by 8 bases and J by 1 base, with 11 bases between them. CDR3 nucleotides: TGTGCCAGCCGGCGGACTCCCCAAGAGACCCAGTACTTC. Its protein is CASRRTPQETQYF.

This chain links TRBV6-2 or TRBV6-3 with TRBJ2-7; 8 bases match TRBD1. The CDR3 covers 15 residues. V lost 5 bases and J lost 7; bases outside the gene matches: 13. Germline CDR1 and CDR2: MNHEY and SVGEGT. The DNA for the CDR3 is TGTGCCAGCAGTACATATCGGACAGGGAGGCGAGAGCAGTACTTC. It is translated as CASSTYRTGRREQYF.

The chain recombines TRBV5-4 with TRBJ2-5, with D maybe TRBD1 (6 bases). Trimming cost V 3 bases and J 1 base, with 10 bases left between them. Germline assignment: CDR1 SGHNT and CDR2 YYREEE (reference sequence). The CDR3 is made up of 14 amino acids. Here the CDR3 reads CASSYRDTQETQYF. The CDR3 nucleotides read TGTGCCAGCAGCTACCGGGACACCCAAGAGACCCAGTACTTC.